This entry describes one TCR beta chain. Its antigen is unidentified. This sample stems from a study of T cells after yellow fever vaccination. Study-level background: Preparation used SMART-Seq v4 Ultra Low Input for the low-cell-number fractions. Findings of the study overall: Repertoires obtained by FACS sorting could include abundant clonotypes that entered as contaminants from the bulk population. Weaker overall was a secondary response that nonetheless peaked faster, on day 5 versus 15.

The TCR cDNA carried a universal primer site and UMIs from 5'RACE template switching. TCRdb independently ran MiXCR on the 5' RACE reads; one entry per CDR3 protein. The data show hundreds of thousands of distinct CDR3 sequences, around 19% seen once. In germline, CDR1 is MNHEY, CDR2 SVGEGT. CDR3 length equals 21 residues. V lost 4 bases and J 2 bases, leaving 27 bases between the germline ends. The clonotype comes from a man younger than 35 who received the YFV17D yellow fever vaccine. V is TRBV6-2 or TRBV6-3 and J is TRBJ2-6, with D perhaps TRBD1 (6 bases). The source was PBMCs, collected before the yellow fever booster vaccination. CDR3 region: CASSFTYGEDRPRAGANVLTF. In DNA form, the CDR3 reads TGTGCCAGCAGTTTTACGTATGGGGAAGACAGGCCCCGGGCTGGGGCCAACGTCCTGACTTTC.